This passage covers 20 T cell receptor beta chains from one sample sequenced in a study of neurological immune-mediated disorders. MiXCR, applied by TCRdb to the 5' RACE reads, yields one record per CDR3 protein. There are tens of thousands of distinct CDR3 sequences in the sample; about 3.8% occur only once, and 6.5% lies in the top ten. The sequenced sample was PBMCs. The receptors derive from a man aged 55-75 years with multiple sclerosis.

The table lists this clonotype with many counts. This rearrangement joins TRBV4-2 to TRBJ2-1; the D gene is possibly TRBD2 (7 bases). The V gene's germline CDR1 is LGHNA and CDR2 YNFKEQ. V was pared by 0 bases and J by 9 bases, with 15 bases between. The CDR3 sequence is 15 residues long. This chain's CDR3 is CASSQEGGVGSEQFF. For the CDR3, the DNA is TGTGCCAGCAGCCAAGAAGGGGGGGTTGGGTCTGAGCAGTTCTTC.

This clonotype was recorded many times. V and J are TRBV12-3 or TRBV12-4 and TRBJ2-2; 9 bases are shared with TRBD1. This CDR3 contains 15 residues. The J segment lost 6 bases and the V segment lost 5 bases, leaving 7 bases of the junction unmatched. In DNA, the CDR3 is TGTGCCAGCAGTGCCTCCGGGACAGGGTCCGGGGAGCTGTTTTTT. Its translation: CASSASGTGSGELFF.

This clonotype turned up a few times. The chain combines TRBV5-1 with TRBJ1-1; D is uncertain. This CDR3 has 11 residues. V was cut by 5 bases and J by 4 bases, with 6 bases left in between. Germline CDR1 SGHRS, CDR2 YFSETQ. The CDR3 DNA reads TGCGCCAGCAGGTCAGCCACTGAAGCTTTCTTT. Translation: CASRSATEAFF.

This clonotype was counted only a few times. CDR3 residues: CASRSGTPGTGELFF. Written as DNA, the CDR3 is TGTGCCAGCAGGTCCGGGACTCCGGGGACCGGGGAGCTGTTTTTT. The chain has TRBV7-6 and TRBJ2-2, with D possibly matching TRBD2 (6 bases). From germline, CDR1 is SGHVS and CDR2 FNYEAQ. The CDR3 has 15 amino acids. V lost 6 bases to trimming and J lost 5 bases, with 16 bases between them. Variable domain in full (rest from reference TRBV7-6 and TRBJ2-2): GAGVSQSPRYKVTKRGQDVALRCDPISGHVSLYWYRQALGQGPEFLTYFNYEAQQDKSGLPNDRFSAERPEGSISTLTIQRTEQRDSAMYRCASRSGTPGTGELFFGEGSRLTVL.

This clonotype has a handful of counts. The V call is TRBV5-1, the J call TRBJ2-6, with D possibly called TRBD1 or TRBD2 (5 bases each). V lost 4 bases, J lost 1 base, and 15 bases lay in between. This CDR3 has 17 residues. Germline V gives CDR1 SGHRS, CDR2 YFSETQ. CDR3: CASSDPGPPSGANVLTF. In nucleotides, the CDR3 is TGCGCCAGCAGCGACCCGGGACCTCCGTCTGGGGCCAACGTCCTGACTTTC. The full variable domain, rest sourced from reference TRBV5-1 and TRBJ2-6, is KAGVTQTPRYLIKTRGQQVTLSCSPISGHRSVSWYQQTPGQGLQFLFEYFSETQRNKGNFPGRFSGRQFSNSRSEMNVSTLELGDSALYLCASSDPGPPSGANVLTFGAGSRLTVL.

This clonotype was recorded many times. For the CDR3, the DNA is TGTGCCAGTAGTAACAGAGAAGATGAGCAGTACTTC. Protein: CASSNREDEQYF. The gene calls are TRBV19 and TRBJ2-7; D unresolved. Trimming took 4 bases from V and 7 from J, leaving 11 bases between them. This CDR3 contains 12 residues. The germline V gene has CDR1 LNHDA and CDR2 SQIVND (reference sequence).

This clonotype was seen many times. The chain couples TRBV5-1 to TRBJ2-3; D might be TRBD2 (5 bases). From germline, CDR1 is SGHRS and CDR2 YFSETQ. The CDR3 extends over 15 amino acids. Deletions cut 1 base from V and 2 bases from J, with 11 bases between. The CDR3 DNA reads as TGCGCCAGCAGCTTGCGGGGAATAAACACAGATACGCAGTATTTT. It specifies CASSLRGINTDTQYF.

This clonotype was seen repeatedly, ten times or more. The V and J genes are TRBV25-1 and TRBJ1-2; TRBD1 matches 8 bases. This CDR3 has 14 amino acids. The germline V gene encodes CDR1 MGHDK and CDR2 SYGVNS. V lost 4 bases and J lost 4; bases outside the gene matches: 5. The CDR3 protein is CASSVTGVVYGYTF. In nucleotides, the CDR3 is TGTGCCAGCAGTGTGACAGGGGTGGTCTATGGCTACACCTTC.

Ten or more counts support this clonotype. This chain uses TRBV7-3 with TRBJ2-1; D call uncertain. This CDR3 comprises 13 residues. From germline, CDR1 is SGHTA and CDR2 FQGTGA. The V end was cut by 1 base, the J end by 6 bases, with 7 bases between. CDR3 nucleotide sequence: TGTGCCAGCAGCTTAATTCTGGGCAATGAGCAGTTCTTC. This translates into CASSLILGNEQFF. The whole variable domain, remainder taken from reference TRBV7-3 and TRBJ2-1, is GAGVSQTPSNKVTEKGKYVELRCDPISGHTALYWYRQSLGQGPEFLIYFQGTGAADDSGLPNDRFFAVRPEGSVSTLKIQRTERGDSAVYLCASSLILGNEQFFGPGTRLTVL.

At least ten counts were recorded for this clonotype. This chain connects TRBV12-3 or TRBV12-4 to TRBJ2-3; D remains unclear. The CDR3 is 15 residues long. The V end lost 5 bases, the J end lost 0 bases, and 12 bases lay between the germline ends. Here the CDR3 DNA reads TGTGCCAGCAGTCCGCGCCGAACTAGCACAGATACGCAGTATTTT. It is translated as CASSPRRTSTDTQYF.

The chain combines TRBV20-1 with TRBJ2-1, with D uncertain. The V end was cut by 5 bases, the J end by 4 bases, with 15 bases between. The germline V gene encodes CDR1 DFQATT and CDR2 SNEGSKA (reference sequence). The CDR3 has 14 amino acids. The CDR3 nucleotides read TGCAGTGCTGGCCTACCTTCTGGTTACAATGAGCAGTTCTTC. Its translation: CSAGLPSGYNEQFF.

The sample holds many counts of this clonotype. This chain connects TRBV5-1 to TRBJ1-1, with D unclear. This CDR3 is built from 12 residues. Per germline, CDR1 SGHRS and CDR2 YFSETQ. V was cut by 5 bases and J by 1 base, with 6 bases left in between. DNA of the CDR3: TGCGCCAGCAGTGTTGAGAACACTGAAGCTTTCTTT. This translates into CASSVENTEAFF.

This clonotype was found many times. Here the CDR3 reads CASSAGHITPYEQYF. In nucleotides, the CDR3 is TGTGCCAGCAGTGCCGGACACATAACTCCCTACGAGCAGTACTTC. V is TRBV6-1 and J is TRBJ2-7; tentative D call: TRBD1 (5 bases). The V gene lost 4 bases and the J gene lost 2 bases, with 15 bases spanning the gap. CDR1 MNHNS and CDR2 SASEGT come from the germline V gene. The CDR3 contains 15 residues.

This clonotype was found many times. This rearrangement joins TRBV24-1 to TRBJ2-2; TRBD1 might be the D (6 bases). From germline, CDR1 is KGHDR and CDR2 SFDVKD. The V end lost 1 base, the J end lost 5 bases, and 7 bases lay between the germline ends. This CDR3 spans 14 amino acids. CDR3 protein: CATSDFQGTGELFF. For the CDR3, the DNA is TGTGCCACCAGTGATTTCCAGGGGACCGGGGAGCTGTTTTTT.

This clonotype was seen ten or more times. Written as DNA, the CDR3 is TGTGCCAGCAGCCAAGATCGAGATCAGCCCCAGCATTTT. The encoded protein is CASSQDRDQPQHF. This sequence joins TRBV3-1 and TRBJ1-5; no reliable D call. Germline V gene lookup returns CDR1 LGHDT and CDR2 YNNKEL (reference sequence). This CDR3 is built from 13 residues. Trimming took off 0 bases at V and 5 bases at J, with 5 bases between the two ends.

Many counts were recorded for this clonotype. This chain connects TRBV5-6 to TRBJ2-7, with D unclear. V lost 0 bases and J 7 bases, leaving 11 bases between the germline ends. The CDR3 is 13 residues long. Germline V gene lookup returns CDR1 SGHDT and CDR2 YYEEEE. The CDR3 coding sequence is TGTGCCAGCAGCTTGGCCCATTCTACGGAGCAGTACTTC. Its protein product is CASSLAHSTEQYF.

In the case of this clonotype: At one end the junction does not follow the germline gene, possibly because of a read error. The chain is built from TRBV18 and TRBJ2-2; 13 bases align to TRBD2. Per germline, CDR1 KGHSH and CDR2 LQKENI. The CDR3 has 17 amino acids. CDR3 coding DNA: TGTGCCAGCTCACCACTTGGGACTAGCGGGAACACCTGGGAGCTGTTTTTT. Translated: CASSPLGTSGNTWELFF.

There are many counts of this clonotype. This rearrangement joins TRBV20-1 to TRBJ1-1, with D uncertain. CDR1 and CDR2 (germline): DFQATT, SNEGSKA (reference sequence). Trimming took off 5 bases at V and 0 bases at J, with 13 bases between the two ends. This CDR3 region has 14 residues. CDR3 in DNA: TGCAGTGCTTCGCAGACTGTACTGAACACTGAAGCTTTCTTT. Protein product: CSASQTVLNTEAFF.

There are many counts of this clonotype. The J gene is TRBJ2-1, the V gene TRBV11-2; D may be TRBD1 (5 bases). V gave up 6 bases and J gave up 4 bases, with 13 bases separating them. The V gene's germline CDR1 is SGHAT and CDR2 FQNNGV. There are 14 residues in the CDR3. The CDR3 reads CASSPIQGYNEQFF. The CDR3 region has the DNA TGTGCCAGCAGTCCGATTCAGGGTTACAATGAGCAGTTCTTC.

Many counts were recorded for this clonotype. The chain couples TRBV3-1 to TRBJ2-3; 8 nucleotides agree with TRBD1. This CDR3 comprises 18 residues. Germline V CDR1 and CDR2: LGHDT, YNNKEL (reference sequence). V was pared by 0 bases and J by 1 base, with 9 bases of the junction left unmatched. In DNA form, the CDR3 reads TGTGCCAGCAGCCAAGATCAAATGCGCAGGGGGCGCACAGATACGCAGTATTTT. This sequence encodes CASSQDQMRRGRTDTQYF.